Listed below are T cell receptor beta chains from one sample, sequenced in a study of T-cell memory formation after mild COVID-19. TCRdb re-called the 5' RACE reads through MiXCR, storing one row per CDR3 protein. The sample records more than 250,000 distinct CDR3 sequences, about 17% being singletons. The sequenced material came from PBMCs or a T cell subset sorted from them (not recorded which). The receptor set was obtained from a man younger than 35 who had mild COVID-19 (a few samples of this study predate the infection). Cell type and time point are not known. Each CDR3 is given with its conserved first and last residue. The D gene is left open where the match is weak. Clone size is shown for a subset of rows, as once, few, many or a class of expanded clone.

TRBJ2-2	few	.	TRBV15	TGTGCCACCAGCAGAGTCCCCGGGGAGCTGTTTTTT	CATSRVPGELFF
TRBJ2-1	few	.	TRBV29-1	TGCAGCGTTGGGGGCAATGAGCAGTTCTTC	CSVGGNEQFF
TRBJ2-3	.	.	TRBV7-9	TGTGCCAGCAGCTCCCTGCGGGAACTGAAGGGAGATACGCAGTATTTT	CASSSLRELKGDTQYF
TRBJ1-2	.	.	TRBV6-5	TGTGCCAGCAGTTACGGACGGGGGTTTAACTATGGCTACACCTTC	CASSYGRGFNYGYTF
TRBJ1-6	.	.	TRBV5-1	TGCGCCAGCAGCTCGGCAAGTCGGGGGGATTCACCCCTCCACTTT	CASSSASRGDSPLHF
TRBJ2-5	.	TRBD2	TRBV20-1	TGCAGTGCCTTTCGACTAGCGGGGGGGCTGGAGACCCAGTACTTC	CSAFRLAGGLETQYF
TRBJ2-3	few	TRBD2	TRBV6-5	TGTGCCAGCGGGATGGAGCGGGGTACGCAGTATTTT	CASGMERGTQYF
TRBJ2-7	.	.	TRBV21-1	TGTGCCAGCAGCACGGAGGGGTCTGACTACGAGCAGTACTTC	CASSTEGSDYEQYF
TRBJ2-7	.	.	TRBV6-2/TRBV6-3	TGTGCCAGCAGCTCGGGAGGGGGCCGATGGGAGCAGTACTTC	CASSSGGGRWEQYF
TRBJ2-2	.	TRBD2	TRBV10-3	TGTGCCATCAGTGGACTAGCCCTCTCAGCCACCGGGGAGCTGTTTTTT	CAISGLALSATGELFF
TRBJ2-3	many	TRBD2	TRBV2	TGTGCCAGCAAAAGACTAGCCTCGCGTTTAGATACGCAGTATTTT	CASKRLASRLDTQYF
TRBJ2-7	few	.	TRBV4-1	TGCGCCAGCAGCCAAGTGCTGTACGAGCAGTACTTC	CASSQVLYEQYF
TRBJ2-4	few	.	TRBV20-1	TGCAGTGCTTCCGGGACACAGGCTCGAAACATTCAGTACTTC	CSASGTQARNIQYF
TRBJ2-1	many	.	TRBV7-6	TGTGCCAGCAGCTTATTTGCAGGGGCCTCCTACAATGAGCAGTTCTTC	CASSLFAGASYNEQFF
TRBJ1-1	.	.	TRBV14	TGTGCCAGCAGCGGACAGCAGAACACTGAAGCTTTCTTT	CASSGQQNTEAFF
TRBJ2-5	few	.	TRBV7-2	TGTGCCAGCAGCCCCATGGCAAATCCGCAAGAGACCCAGTACTTC	CASSPMANPQETQYF
TRBJ1-2	.	.	TRBV7-9	TGTGCCAGCAGCACCTTTCGGGGGTTTGGCTACACCTTC	CASSTFRGFGYTF
TRBJ2-1	many	TRBD2	TRBV5-1	TGCGCCAGCAGCGGTGGGCTAGCGGGGGACAATGAGCAGTTCTTC	CASSGGLAGDNEQFF
TRBJ2-3	.	.	TRBV4-3	TGCGCCAGCAGCCAAGACGGGCGCACAGATACGCAGTATTTT	CASSQDGRTDTQYF
TRBJ2-7	.	.	TRBV20-1	TGCAGTGCTGCACAGGGTTCCTACGAGCAGTACTTC	CSAAQGSYEQYF
TRBJ1-2	.	.	TRBV7-2	TGTGCCAGCAGCTTCGGGGTTGGCTACACCTTC	CASSFGVGYTF
TRBJ1-2	.	.	TRBV18	TGTGCCAGCTCACCGCCGGGACCGAACGATGGCTACACCTTC	CASSPPGPNDGYTF
TRBJ2-2	few	.	TRBV20-1	TGCAGTGCTAGAGCGACAGGGAACACCGGGGAGCTGTTTTTT	CSARATGNTGELFF
TRBJ2-3	.	.	TRBV4-2	TGTGCCAGCAGCCAAGAACAGCCCACAGATACGCAGTATTTT	CASSQEQPTDTQYF
TRBJ2-6	.	.	TRBV5-1	TGCGCCGCATTCATTTGGGGGGCCAACGTCCTGACTTTC	CAAFIWGANVLTF
TRBJ2-4	.	.	TRBV5-1	TGCGCCAGCAGCTCGTTTGAGGGCGGGGACCTTCAGTACTTC	CASSSFEGGDLQYF
TRBJ2-3	.	.	TRBV9	TGTGCCAGCAGCGTAGCATTGGGGGTTGGCACAGATACGCAGTATTTT	CASSVALGVGTDTQYF
TRBJ2-3	many	TRBD2	TRBV5-1	TGCGCCAGCAGCCCCAGTATAGCGGGGTTCCCAGATACGCAGTATTTT	CASSPSIAGFPDTQYF
TRBJ1-1	.	TRBD1	TRBV19	TGTGCCAGTAGTATGGGGCAATCAACAGGGGTTGCTGAAGCTTTCTTT	CASSMGQSTGVAEAFF
TRBJ2-1	many	TRBD1	TRBV5-1	TGCGCCAGCAGCTTTTCCGGGACAGGGAACAATGAGCAGTTCTTC	CASSFSGTGNNEQFF
TRBJ2-6	.	.	TRBV27	TGTGCCAGCAGTCCCCTCGACGCCTCTGGGGCCAACGTCCTGACTTTC	CASSPLDASGANVLTF
TRBJ1-6	few	.	TRBV27	TGTGCCAGCAGTCCGACACTCGGCTATTCACCCCTCCACTTT	CASSPTLGYSPLHF
TRBJ1-5	.	TRBD1	TRBV2	TGTGCCAGCAGTGGTGGACAGGCTTTGAATCAGCCCCAGCATTTT	CASSGGQALNQPQHF
TRBJ2-4	few	TRBD1	TRBV11-1	TGTGCCAGCAGCTCCTCACAGGGGGCGAAAAACATTCAGTACTTC	CASSSSQGAKNIQYF
TRBJ2-3	.	.	TRBV2	TGTGCCAGCTGCAGTCGCAGGGTCCCAGATACGCAGTATTTT	CASCSRRVPDTQYF
TRBJ1-5	many	.	TRBV12-3/TRBV12-4	TGTGCCAGCAGTTTCGAGAGAGGGCAGCCCCAGCATTTT	CASSFERGQPQHF
TRBJ2-2	.	.	TRBV7-6	TGTGCCAGCAGCCCTTGGACGGAAAACACCGGGGAGCTGTTTTTT	CASSPWTENTGELFF
TRBJ1-6	few	.	TRBV11-2	TGTGCCAGCAAGAGGTGGGCAGGGTCGGACTCACCCCTCCACTTT	CASKRWAGSDSPLHF
TRBJ2-5	few	.	TRBV12-3/TRBV12-4	TGTGCCAGCAGCCCTATGCTCCTGGGGGAGACCCAGTACTTC	CASSPMLLGETQYF
TRBJ1-1	.	.	TRBV19	TGTGCCAGTCGTACGGGGACGGGCACTGAAGCTTTCTTT	CASRTGTGTEAFF
TRBJ1-3	.	.	TRBV15	TGTGCCACCAGCAATTGGTTGGCAGGAAACACCATATATTTT	CATSNWLAGNTIYF
TRBJ2-5	few	TRBD2	TRBV7-2	TGTGCCAGCAGCGCTCTAGCGGGGTACTTTATTCAAGAGACCCAGTACTTC	CASSALAGYFIQETQYF
TRBJ1-6	.	.	TRBV9	TGTGCCAGCAGCGTAGCTACTAGTAATTCACCCCTCCACTTT	CASSVATSNSPLHF
TRBJ2-7	many	.	TRBV7-3	TGTGCCAGCAGCTTAAACCCAGCCCACTACTACGAGCAGTACTTC	CASSLNPAHYYEQYF
TRBJ2-5	few	.	TRBV20-1	TGCAGTGCTAGAGAGATGGGACGGACCCAAGAGACCCAGTACTTC	CSAREMGRTQETQYF